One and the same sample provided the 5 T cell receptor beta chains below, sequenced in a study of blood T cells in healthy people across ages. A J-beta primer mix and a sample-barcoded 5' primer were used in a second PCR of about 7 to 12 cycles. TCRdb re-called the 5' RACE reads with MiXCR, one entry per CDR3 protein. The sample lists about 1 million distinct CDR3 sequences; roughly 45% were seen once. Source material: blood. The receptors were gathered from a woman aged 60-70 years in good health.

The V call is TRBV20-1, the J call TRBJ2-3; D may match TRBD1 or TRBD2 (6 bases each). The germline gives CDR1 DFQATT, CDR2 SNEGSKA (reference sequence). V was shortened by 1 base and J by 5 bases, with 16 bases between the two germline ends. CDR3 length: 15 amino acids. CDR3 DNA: TGCAGTGCTAGAGCGGGGGCCCTCAGGCGAGATACGCAGTATTTT. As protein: CSARAGALRRDTQYF.

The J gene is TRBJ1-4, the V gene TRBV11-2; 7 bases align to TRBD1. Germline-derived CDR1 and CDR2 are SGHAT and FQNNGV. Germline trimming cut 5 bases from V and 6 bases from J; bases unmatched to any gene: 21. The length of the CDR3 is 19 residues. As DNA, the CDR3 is TGTGCCAGCAGCGCCCGCCCGGGACAGCCAAATAGGCCTGATGAAAAACTGTTTTTT. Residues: CASSARPGQPNRPDEKLFF.

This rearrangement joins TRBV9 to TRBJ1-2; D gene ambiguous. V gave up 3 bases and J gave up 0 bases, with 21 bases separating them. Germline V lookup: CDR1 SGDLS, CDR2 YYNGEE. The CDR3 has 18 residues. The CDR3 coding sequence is TGTGCCAGCAGCGCGGCTAAGGGATCTGCTCTGTCTAACTATGGCTACACCTTC. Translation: CASSAAKGSALSNYGYTF.

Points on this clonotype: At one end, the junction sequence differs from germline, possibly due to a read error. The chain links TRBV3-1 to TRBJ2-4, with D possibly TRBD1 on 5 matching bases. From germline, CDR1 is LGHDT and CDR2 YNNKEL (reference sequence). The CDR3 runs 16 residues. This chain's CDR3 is CASCQLQGANGNIQYF. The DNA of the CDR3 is TGTGCCAGCTGCCAACTACAAGGGGCAAACGGGAACATTCAGTACTTC.

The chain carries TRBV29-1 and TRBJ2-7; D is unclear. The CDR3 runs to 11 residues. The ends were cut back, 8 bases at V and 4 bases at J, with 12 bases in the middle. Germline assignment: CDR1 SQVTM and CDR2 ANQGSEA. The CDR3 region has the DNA TGCAGCCCCTTAGATGGATACGAGCAGTACTTC. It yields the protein CSPLDGYEQYF.